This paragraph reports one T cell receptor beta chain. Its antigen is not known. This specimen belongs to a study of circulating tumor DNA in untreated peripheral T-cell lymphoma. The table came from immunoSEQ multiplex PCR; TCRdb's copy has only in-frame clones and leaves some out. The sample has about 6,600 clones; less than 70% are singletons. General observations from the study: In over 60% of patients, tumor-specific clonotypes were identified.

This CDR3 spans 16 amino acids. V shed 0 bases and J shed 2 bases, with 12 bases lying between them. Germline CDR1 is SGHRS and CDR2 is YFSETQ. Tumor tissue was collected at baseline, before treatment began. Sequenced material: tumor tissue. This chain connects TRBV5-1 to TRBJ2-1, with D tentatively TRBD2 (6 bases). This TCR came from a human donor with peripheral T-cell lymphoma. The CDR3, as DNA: TGCGCCAGCAGCTTGGAGGAGGGGACCACCTACAATGAGCAGTTCTTC. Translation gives CASSLEEGTTYNEQFF.